This T cell receptor beta chain stems from a study of T cell changes during pregnancy in multiple sclerosis. The data were produced by immunoSEQ multiplex PCR, yet TCRdb's version contains in-frame clones alone and is incomplete. The data show approximately 48,000 clones, roughly 94% seen once. Germline V CDR1 and CDR2: MNHEY, SMNVEV (reference sequence). Trimming pared 6 bases from V and 7 bases from J, leaving 9 bases between. CDR3 length equals 11 residues. The source is a female donor with multiple sclerosis, enrolled in a pregnancy study. The starting material was CD8+ T cells from peripheral blood mononuclear cells, obtained before pregnancy. This chain links TRBV27 with TRBJ1-1; D not certain. CDR3 loop: CASRAGFEAFF. The CDR3 DNA is TGTGCCAGCAGGGCGGGGTTTGAAGCTTTCTTT.